A selection of T cell receptor beta chains follows, all from one sample in a study of blood T cell repertoires in COVID-19. TCRdb's copy holds only in-frame clones and misses some; the assay was immunoSEQ multiplex PCR. This sample has over 200,000 clones, with roughly 94% found just once. The material sequenced was peripheral blood. Receptor source: a man aged 25 to 45 with acute or convalescent COVID-19. The CDR3 runs from the conserved cysteine through the conserved F or W. The D gene is left open where the match is weak.

v_gene,len,j_gene,d_gene,CDR3aa,CDR3nt
TRBV28,14,TRBJ1-5,NA,CASTSWQGNQPQHF,TGTGCCAGCACCTCTTGGCAGGGGAATCAGCCCCAGCATTTT
TRBV5-1,14,TRBJ2-5,NA,CASSDYSAKETQYF,TGCGCCAGCAGCGACTATAGCGCCAAAGAGACCCAGTACTTC
TRBV5-1,13,TRBJ2-2,NA,CASSLSRGGELFF,TGCGCCAGCAGCTTGTCCAGGGGCGGGGAGCTGTTTTTT
TRBV11-1,16,TRBJ2-5,TRBD2,CASSRLAGEPQETQYF,TGTGCCAGCAGCCGACTAGCGGGGGAACCCCAAGAGACCCAGTACTTC
TRBV5-5,16,TRBJ2-5,TRBD2,CASSLAAGRTQETQYF,TGTGCCAGCAGCTTGGCAGCGGGGCGAACACAAGAGACCCAGTACTTC
TRBV6-5,12,TRBJ2-7,NA,CASSYTGNEQYF,TGTGCCAGCAGTTACACGGGGAACGAGCAGTACTTC
TRBV30,11,TRBJ2-5,NA,CAWKGVETQYF,TGTGCCTGGAAGGGAGTAGAGACCCAGTACTTC
TRBV9,15,TRBJ2-1,NA,CASSSRLGSYNEQFF,TGTGCCAGCAGCTCCCGACTAGGGTCCTACAATGAGCAGTTCTTC
TRBV19,16,TRBJ2-2,TRBD2,CASSIRASGNTGELFF,TGTGCCAGTAGTATTCGGGCTAGCGGGAACACCGGGGAGCTGTTTTTT
TRBV29-1,14,TRBJ2-3,TRBD1,CSVSTGGITDTQYF,TGCAGCGTTTCAACAGGGGGAATCACAGATACGCAGTATTTT
TRBV5-8,20,TRBJ2-5,TRBD1,CASSLEAPFRDRGRLETQYF,TGTGCCAGCAGCTTGGAGGCCCCCTTCCGGGACAGGGGGCGCCTGGAGACCCAGTACTTC
TRBV12-3/TRBV12-4,11,TRBJ1-1,NA,CASSRGQGAFF,TGTGCCAGCAGCAGGGGTCAGGGAGCTTTCTTT
TRBV7-9,14,TRBJ1-1,TRBD1,CASRDTGGYTEAFF,TGTGCCAGCAGGGACACAGGGGGTTACACTGAAGCTTTCTTT
TRBV12-3/TRBV12-4,13,TRBJ1-1,NA,CASRQGGYTEAFF,TGTGCCAGCAGACAGGGTGGATACACTGAAGCTTTCTTT
TRBV19,17,TRBJ1-5,TRBD1,CASTPGGGRGRSQPQHF,TGTGCCAGTACCCCCGGAGGGGGCAGGGGGCGATCTCAGCCCCAGCATTTT
TRBV29-1,14,TRBJ2-3,NA,CSVWAHRPPDTQYF,TGCAGCGTATGGGCACACCGACCCCCAGATACGCAGTATTTT
TRBV11-2,12,TRBJ2-1,NA,CASSSAGNEQFF,TGTGCCAGCAGCTCCGCAGGAAATGAGCAGTTCTTC